This T cell receptor (beta chain) was obtained from a study of blood T cell repertoires in COVID-19 (dated by TCRdb to 2020 to 2021). For the study in its entirety: Samples from collaborators originated in the United States, Italy and Spain and spanned both the acute and convalescent phases of COVID-19. A freely available public database, intended as a resource for researchers studying the immune response to SARS-CoV-2, is where the repertoires were released. The prospective study material was composed of cDNA or gDNA derived from T cells, B-cell-depleted T cells, or PBMCs. The samples were drawn from the first 160 participants of the ongoing ImmuneRACE study and from 950 to 1,500 subjects provided by 6 global collaborators. Sample metadata almost always included a de-identified subject ID, COVID-19 status, age in years and sex. Where available, HLA class I and class II types were taken from metadata supplied by the sample provider and were not determined by assay-based typing. Deeply sampled blood TCRbeta repertoires from subjects exposed to, actively infected with, or recovered from COVID-19 were included in the dataset. Overall study results and their limits: The amount of clinical and demographic metadata varied by source and participant and was provided uncurated.

A note on this clone: Its antigen has not been determined. The input lacks base qualities; no much larger clone sits a single base away.

The CDR3 runs 17 amino acids, cysteine and phenylalanine included. Only the CDR3 part of the read is kept: 51 bases, read in frame from the first base. V trim: 5 bases; J trim: 2 bases; unmatched bases: 13. From a lookup of the germline V gene (reference sequence), CDR1 and CDR2 are LNHDA and SQIVND. The collaborating institutions used their own protocols to collect whole blood in K2EDTA tubes. For TCRbeta analysis, collaborators shipped samples in one of three forms: frozen whole blood, isolated PBMCs, or DNA extracted from either of those sample types. TCRbeta CDR3 regions were amplified from genomic DNA using the immunoSEQ Assay, a bias-controlled multiplex PCR. Concerning the study's data processing: The number of nucleated cells in each sample was estimated by amplification of reference gene primers within the assay. To quantify the absolute abundance of each unique TCRbeta CDR3 rearrangement, sequence reads were collapsed and filtered. For each sample, productive Simpson clonality was calculated by taking the square root of Simpson's diversity index across productive rearrangements. The clones in this table, taken by TCRdb from immuneACCESS, are in-frame only. Not every clone is retained; where verified, under half of the shortfall comes from an unresolved V gene, and the cause of the rest is unknown. From that table come the V and J calls and clone size; the DNA was used to work out D and trimming. Here the sample has about 33,000 clones; approximately 85% occur a single time. The ten top clones hold less than 9.5% of the sample.

Sequenced sample: peripheral blood. This chain joins TRBV19 to TRBJ1-1, with 8 junctional bases fitting TRBD1. The sequence was obtained from a human donor in a cohort sampled during active COVID-19. The CDR3 region reads CASSLVTGAISNTEAFF. The nucleotide sequence reads TGTGCCAGTAGTTTAGTGACAGGGGCCATAAGTAACACTGAAGCTTTCTTT.